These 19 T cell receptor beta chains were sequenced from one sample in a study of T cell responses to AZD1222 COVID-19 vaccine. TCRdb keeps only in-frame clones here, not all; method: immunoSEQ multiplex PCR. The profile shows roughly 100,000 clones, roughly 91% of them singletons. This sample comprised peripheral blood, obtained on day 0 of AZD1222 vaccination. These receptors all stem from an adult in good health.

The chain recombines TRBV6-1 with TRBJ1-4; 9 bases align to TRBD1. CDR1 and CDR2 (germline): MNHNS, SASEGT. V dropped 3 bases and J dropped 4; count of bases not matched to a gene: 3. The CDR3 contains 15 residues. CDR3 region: CASSDQTGGNEKLFF. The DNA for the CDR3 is TGTGCCAGCAGTGACCAGACAGGGGGTAATGAAAAACTGTTTTTT.

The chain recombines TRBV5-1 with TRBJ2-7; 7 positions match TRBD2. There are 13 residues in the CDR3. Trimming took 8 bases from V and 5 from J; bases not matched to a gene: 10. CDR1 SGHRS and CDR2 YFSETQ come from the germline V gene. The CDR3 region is CASRRGGFNEQYF. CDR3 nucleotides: TGCGCCAGTCGGCGCGGGGGATTTAACGAGCAGTACTTC. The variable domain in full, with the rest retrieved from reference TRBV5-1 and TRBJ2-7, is KAGVTQTPRYLIKTRGQQVTLSCSPISGHRSVSWYQQTPGQGLQFLFEYFSETQRNKGNFPGRFSGRQFSNSRSEMNVSTLELGDSALYLCASRRGGFNEQYFGPGTRLTVT.

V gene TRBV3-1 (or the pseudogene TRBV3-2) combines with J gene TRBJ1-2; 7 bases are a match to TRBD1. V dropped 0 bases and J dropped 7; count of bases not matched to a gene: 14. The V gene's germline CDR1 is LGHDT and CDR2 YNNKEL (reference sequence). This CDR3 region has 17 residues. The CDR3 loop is CASSQEGRGDGTSGYTF. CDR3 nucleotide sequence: TGTGCCAGCAGCCAAGAGGGCAGGGGGGACGGGACGAGTGGCTACACCTTC.

CDR3 in DNA: TGTGCCAGCAGCTTAGGAGGGAGACTAGCGGGAGGGTACGAGCAGTACTTC. This encodes CASSLGGRLAGGYEQYF. J is TRBJ2-7 and V is TRBV13, with 14 bases identical to TRBD2. The CDR3 consists of 17 residues. CDR1 is PRHDT, CDR2 FYEKMQ, per germline (reference sequence). V lost 0 bases, J lost 4 bases, and 5 bases stayed unmatched.

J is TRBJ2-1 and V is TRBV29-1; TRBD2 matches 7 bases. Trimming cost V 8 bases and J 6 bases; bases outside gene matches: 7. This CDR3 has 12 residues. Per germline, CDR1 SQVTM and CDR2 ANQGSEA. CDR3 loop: CSQAGDGNEQFF. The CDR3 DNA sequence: TGCAGCCAGGCGGGAGATGGCAATGAGCAGTTCTTC.

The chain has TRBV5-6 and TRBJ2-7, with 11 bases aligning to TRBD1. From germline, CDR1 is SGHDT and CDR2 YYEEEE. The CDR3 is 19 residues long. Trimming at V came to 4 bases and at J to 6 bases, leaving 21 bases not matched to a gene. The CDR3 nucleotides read TGTGCCAGCAGCCTCAGTCGTGCCCGGGACAGGGGGTTGGTGGTCGAGCAGTACTTC. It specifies CASSLSRARDRGLVVEQYF. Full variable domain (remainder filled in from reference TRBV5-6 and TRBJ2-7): DAGVTQSPTHLIKTRGQQVTLRCSPKSGHDTVSWYQQALGQGPQFIFQYYEEEERQRGNFPDRFSGHQFPNYSSELNVNALLLGDSALYLCASSLSRARDRGLVVEQYFGPGTRLTVT.

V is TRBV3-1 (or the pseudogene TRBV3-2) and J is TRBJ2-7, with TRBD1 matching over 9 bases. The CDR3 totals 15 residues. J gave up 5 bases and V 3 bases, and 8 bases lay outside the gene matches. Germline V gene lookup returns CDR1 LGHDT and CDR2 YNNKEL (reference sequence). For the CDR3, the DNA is TGTGCCAGCAGCCACACCGGGACAGGGAACGACGAGCAGTACTTC. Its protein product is CASSHTGTGNDEQYF.

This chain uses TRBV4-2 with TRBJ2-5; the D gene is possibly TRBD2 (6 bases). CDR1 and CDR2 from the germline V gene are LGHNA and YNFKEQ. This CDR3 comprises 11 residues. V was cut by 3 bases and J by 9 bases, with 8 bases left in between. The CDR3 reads CASSHAGPQYF. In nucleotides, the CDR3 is TGTGCCAGCAGCCACGCGGGGCCCCAGTACTTC.

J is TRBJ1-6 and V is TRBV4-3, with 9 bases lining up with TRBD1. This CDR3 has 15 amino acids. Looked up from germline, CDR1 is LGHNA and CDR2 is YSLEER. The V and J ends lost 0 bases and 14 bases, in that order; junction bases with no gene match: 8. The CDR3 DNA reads TGCGCCAGCAGCCAAGAGGGACAGGGTTTATCGGCCCTCCACTTT. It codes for CASSQEGQGLSALHF.

The CDR3 nucleotides read TGCGCCAGCAGCCAAGAAACGTGGGGCCCAGAGACCCAGTACTTC. This encodes CASSQETWGPETQYF. The chain joins TRBV4-3 to TRBJ2-5; tentatively, D is TRBD1 (5 bases). There are 15 residues in the CDR3. Per the germline V gene, CDR1 is LGHNA and CDR2 is YSLEER. Trimming took 0 bases from V and 4 from J, leaving 12 bases between them.

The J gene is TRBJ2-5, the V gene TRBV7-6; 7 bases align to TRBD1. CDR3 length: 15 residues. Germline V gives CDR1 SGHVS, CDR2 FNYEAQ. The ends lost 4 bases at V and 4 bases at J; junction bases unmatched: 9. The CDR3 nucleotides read TGTGCCAGCAGCTCAAACTCCAGGGGGTCAGAGACCCAGTACTTC. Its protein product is CASSSNSRGSETQYF. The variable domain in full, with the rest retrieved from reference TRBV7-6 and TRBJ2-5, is GAGVSQSPRYKVTKRGQDVALRCDPISGHVSLYWYRQALGQGPEFLTYFNYEAQQDKSGLPNDRFSAERPEGSISTLTIQRTEQRDSAMYRCASSSNSRGSETQYFGPGTRLLVL.

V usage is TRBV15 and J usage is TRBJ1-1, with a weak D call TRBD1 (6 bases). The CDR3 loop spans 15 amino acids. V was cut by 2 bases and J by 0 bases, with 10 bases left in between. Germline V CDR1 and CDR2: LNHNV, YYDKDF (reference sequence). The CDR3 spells CATSRPDSLNTEAFF. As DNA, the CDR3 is TGTGCCACCAGCAGACCGGACAGCTTGAACACTGAAGCTTTCTTT.

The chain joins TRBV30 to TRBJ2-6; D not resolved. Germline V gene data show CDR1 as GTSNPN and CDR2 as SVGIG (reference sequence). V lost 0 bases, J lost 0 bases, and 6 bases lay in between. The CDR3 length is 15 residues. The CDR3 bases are TGTGCCTGGAGTGTAGACCTCTCTGGGGCCAACGTCCTGACTTTC. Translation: CAWSVDLSGANVLTF. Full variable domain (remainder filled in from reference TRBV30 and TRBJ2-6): SQTIHQWPATLVQPVGSPLSLECTVEGTSNPNLYWYRQAAGRGLQLLFYSVGIGQISSEVPQNLSASRPQDRQFILSSKKLLLSDSGFYLCAWSVDLSGANVLTFGAGSRLTVL.

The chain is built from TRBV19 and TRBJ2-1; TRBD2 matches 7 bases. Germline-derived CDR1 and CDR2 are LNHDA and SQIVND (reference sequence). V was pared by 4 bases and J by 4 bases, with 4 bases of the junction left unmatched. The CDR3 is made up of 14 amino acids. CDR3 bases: TGTGCCAGTAGTAGGCGCGGGAGTTACAATGAGCAGTTCTTC. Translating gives CASSRRGSYNEQFF.

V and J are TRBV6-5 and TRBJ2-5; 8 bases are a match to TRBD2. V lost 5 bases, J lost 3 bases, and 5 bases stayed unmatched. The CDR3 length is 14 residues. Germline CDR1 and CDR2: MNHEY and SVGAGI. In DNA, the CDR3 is TGTGCCAGCAGTAGAAGCGGGAGTGAAGAGACCCAGTACTTC. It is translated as CASSRSGSEETQYF.

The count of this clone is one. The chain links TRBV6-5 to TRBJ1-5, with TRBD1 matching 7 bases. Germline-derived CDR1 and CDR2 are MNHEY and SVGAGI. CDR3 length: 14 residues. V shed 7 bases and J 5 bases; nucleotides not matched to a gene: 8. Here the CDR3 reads CASISTGNHQPQHF. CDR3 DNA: TGTGCCAGCATATCGACAGGGAACCATCAGCCCCAGCATTTT.

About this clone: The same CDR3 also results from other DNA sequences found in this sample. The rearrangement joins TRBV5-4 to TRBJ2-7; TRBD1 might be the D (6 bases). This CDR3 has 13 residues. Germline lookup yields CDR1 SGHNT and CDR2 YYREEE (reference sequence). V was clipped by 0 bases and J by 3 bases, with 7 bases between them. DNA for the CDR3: TGTGCCAGCAGCTTGGCACAGGGCTACGAGCAGTACTTC. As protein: CASSLAQGYEQYF. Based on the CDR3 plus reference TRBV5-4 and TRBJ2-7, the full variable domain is ETGVTQSPTHLIKTRGQQVTLRCSSQSGHNTVSWYQQALGQGPQFIFQYYREEENGRGNFPPRFSGLQFPNYSSELNVNALELDDSALYLCASSLAQGYEQYFGPGTRLTVT.

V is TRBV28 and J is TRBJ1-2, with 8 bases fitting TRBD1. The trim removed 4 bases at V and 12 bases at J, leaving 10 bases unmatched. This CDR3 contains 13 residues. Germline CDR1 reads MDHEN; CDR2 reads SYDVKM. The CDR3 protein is CASSSGQGVENTF. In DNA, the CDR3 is TGTGCCAGCAGTTCAGGACAGGGAGTAGAGAACACCTTC.

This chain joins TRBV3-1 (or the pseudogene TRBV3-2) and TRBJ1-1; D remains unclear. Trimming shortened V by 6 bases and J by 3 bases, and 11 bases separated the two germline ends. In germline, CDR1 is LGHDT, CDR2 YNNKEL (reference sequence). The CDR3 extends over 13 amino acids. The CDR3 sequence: CASRARRYTEAFF. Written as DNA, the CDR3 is TGTGCCAGCAGGGCACGACGGTACACTGAAGCTTTCTTT.